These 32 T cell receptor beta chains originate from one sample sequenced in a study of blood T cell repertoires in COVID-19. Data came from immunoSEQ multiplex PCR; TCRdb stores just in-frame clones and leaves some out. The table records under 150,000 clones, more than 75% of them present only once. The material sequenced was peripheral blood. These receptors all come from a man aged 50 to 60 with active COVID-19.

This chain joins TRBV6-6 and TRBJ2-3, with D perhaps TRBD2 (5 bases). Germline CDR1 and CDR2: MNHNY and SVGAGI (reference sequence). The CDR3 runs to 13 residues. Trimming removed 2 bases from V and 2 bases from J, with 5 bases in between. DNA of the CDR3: TGTGCCAGCAGTTACCTAGCCACAGATACGCAGTATTTT. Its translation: CASSYLATDTQYF.

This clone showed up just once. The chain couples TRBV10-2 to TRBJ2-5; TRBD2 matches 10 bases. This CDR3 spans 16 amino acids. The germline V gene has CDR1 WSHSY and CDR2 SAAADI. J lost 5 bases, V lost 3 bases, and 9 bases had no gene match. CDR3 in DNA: TGCGCCAGCAGTGACTGGGCTAGCGGGAGTACGGAGACCCAGTACTTC. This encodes CASSDWASGSTETQYF.

Written as DNA, the CDR3 is TGTGCCAGCAGCCAAGGACTAGCGGGAAGGGAAGAGACCCAGTACTTC. It encodes CASSQGLAGREETQYF. V and J are TRBV3-1 (or the pseudogene TRBV3-2) and TRBJ2-5; 11 positions match TRBD2. CDR3 length: 16 amino acids. V shed 1 base and J 3 bases; nucleotides not matched to a gene: 4. Looked up from germline, CDR1 is LGHDT and CDR2 is YNNKEL (reference sequence).

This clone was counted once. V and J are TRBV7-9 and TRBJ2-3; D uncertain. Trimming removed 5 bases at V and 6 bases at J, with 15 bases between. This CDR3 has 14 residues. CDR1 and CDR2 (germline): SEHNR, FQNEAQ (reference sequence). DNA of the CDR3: TGTGCCAGCAGCGACTCCCCGTCGAGGGATACGCAGTATTTT. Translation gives CASSDSPSRDTQYF.

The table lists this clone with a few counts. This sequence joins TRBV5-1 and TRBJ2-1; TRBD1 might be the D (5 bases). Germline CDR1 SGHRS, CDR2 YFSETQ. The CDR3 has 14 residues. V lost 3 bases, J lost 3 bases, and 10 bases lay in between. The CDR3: CASSSTEYYNEQFF. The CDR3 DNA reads TGCGCCAGCAGCTCGACAGAGTACTACAATGAGCAGTTCTTC.

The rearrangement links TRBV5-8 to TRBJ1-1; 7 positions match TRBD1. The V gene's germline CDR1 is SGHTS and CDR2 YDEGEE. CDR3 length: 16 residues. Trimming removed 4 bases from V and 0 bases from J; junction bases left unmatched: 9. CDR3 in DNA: TGTGCCAGCAGCAGGGGGGACAGAGATATGAACACTGAAGCTTTCTTT. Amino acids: CASSRGDRDMNTEAFF.

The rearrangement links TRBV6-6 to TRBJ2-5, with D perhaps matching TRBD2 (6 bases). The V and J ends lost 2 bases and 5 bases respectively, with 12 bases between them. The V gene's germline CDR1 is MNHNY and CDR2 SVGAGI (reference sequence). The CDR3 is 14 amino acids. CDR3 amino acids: CASSYGGALETQYF. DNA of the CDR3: TGTGCCAGCAGTTACGGCGGGGCCCTGGAGACCCAGTACTTC.

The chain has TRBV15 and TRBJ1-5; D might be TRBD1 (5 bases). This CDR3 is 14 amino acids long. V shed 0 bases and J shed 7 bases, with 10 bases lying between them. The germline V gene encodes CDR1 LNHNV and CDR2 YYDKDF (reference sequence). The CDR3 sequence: CATSRDGGRQPQHF. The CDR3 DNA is TGTGCCACCAGCAGAGATGGGGGGAGACAGCCCCAGCATTTT.

CDR3 coding DNA: TGCAGTGCTAGTTTGGGGAGCGGGACGCGCACCGGGGAGCTGTTTTTT. Translating gives CSASLGSGTRTGELFF. The rearrangement uses TRBV20-1 and TRBJ2-2; TRBD2 matches at 7 bases. The CDR3 is 16 amino acids. Germline values: CDR1 DFQATT, CDR2 SNEGSKA (reference sequence). The J segment lost 4 bases and the V segment lost 3 bases, leaving 11 bases of the junction unmatched.

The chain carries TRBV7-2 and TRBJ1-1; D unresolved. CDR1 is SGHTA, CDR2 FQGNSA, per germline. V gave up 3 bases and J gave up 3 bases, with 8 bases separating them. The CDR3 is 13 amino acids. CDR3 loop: CASSFQAYTEAFF. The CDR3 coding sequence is TGTGCCAGCAGCTTTCAGGCTTACACTGAAGCTTTCTTT.

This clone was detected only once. The CDR3 coding sequence is TGTGCCAGCAGTCTCGAGCAGGGGGCTTGGGAGACCCAGTACTTC. It yields the protein CASSLEQGAWETQYF. The chain recombines TRBV6-5 with TRBJ2-5, with 8 bases aligning to TRBD1. Looked up from germline, CDR1 is MNHEY and CDR2 is SVGAGI. V gave up 5 bases and J gave up 5 bases; unmatched junction bases: 10. CDR3 size: 15 residues.

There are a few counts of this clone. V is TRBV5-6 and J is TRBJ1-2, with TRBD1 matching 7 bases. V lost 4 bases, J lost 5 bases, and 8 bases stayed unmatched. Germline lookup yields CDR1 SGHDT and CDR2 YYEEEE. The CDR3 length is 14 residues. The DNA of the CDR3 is TGTGCCAGCAGCGGCGCGACAGGGATGTATGGCTACACCTTC. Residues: CASSGATGMYGYTF. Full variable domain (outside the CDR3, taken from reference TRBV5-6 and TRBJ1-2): DAGVTQSPTHLIKTRGQQVTLRCSPKSGHDTVSWYQQALGQGPQFIFQYYEEEERQRGNFPDRFSGHQFPNYSSELNVNALLLGDSALYLCASSGATGMYGYTFGSGTRLTVV.

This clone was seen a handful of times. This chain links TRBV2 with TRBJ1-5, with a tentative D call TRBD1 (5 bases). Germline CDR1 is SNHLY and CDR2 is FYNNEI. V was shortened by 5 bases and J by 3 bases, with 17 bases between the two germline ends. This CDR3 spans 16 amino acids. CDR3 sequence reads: CASSSFWGTNNQPQHF. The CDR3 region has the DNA TGTGCCAGCAGTTCCTTCTGGGGCACCAACAATCAGCCCCAGCATTTT.

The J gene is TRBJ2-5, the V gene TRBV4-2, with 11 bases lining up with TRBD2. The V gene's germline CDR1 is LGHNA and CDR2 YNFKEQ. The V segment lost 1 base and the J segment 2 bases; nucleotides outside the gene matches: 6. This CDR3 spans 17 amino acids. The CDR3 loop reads CASSQVASGGIQETQYF. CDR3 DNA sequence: TGTGCCAGCAGCCAAGTTGCTAGCGGGGGGATTCAAGAGACCCAGTACTTC.

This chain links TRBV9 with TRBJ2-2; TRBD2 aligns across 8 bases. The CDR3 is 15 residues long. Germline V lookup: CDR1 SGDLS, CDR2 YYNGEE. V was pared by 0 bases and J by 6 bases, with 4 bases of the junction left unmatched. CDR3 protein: CASSVDSAGAGELFF. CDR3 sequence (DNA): TGTGCCAGCAGCGTAGATTCAGCGGGAGCCGGGGAGCTGTTTTTT. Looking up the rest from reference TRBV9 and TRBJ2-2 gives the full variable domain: DSGVTQTPKHLITATGQRVTLRCSPRSGDLSVYWYQQSLDQGLQFLIQYYNGEERAKGNILERFSAQQFPDLHSELNLSSLELGDSALYFCASSVDSAGAGELFFGEGSRLTVL.

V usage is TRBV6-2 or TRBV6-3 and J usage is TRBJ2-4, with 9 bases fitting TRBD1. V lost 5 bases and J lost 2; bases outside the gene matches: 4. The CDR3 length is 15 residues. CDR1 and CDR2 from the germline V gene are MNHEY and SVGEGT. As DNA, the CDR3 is TGTGCCAGCAGTCAAGGACAGGGGTCCAAAAACATTCAGTACTTC. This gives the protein CASSQGQGSKNIQYF.

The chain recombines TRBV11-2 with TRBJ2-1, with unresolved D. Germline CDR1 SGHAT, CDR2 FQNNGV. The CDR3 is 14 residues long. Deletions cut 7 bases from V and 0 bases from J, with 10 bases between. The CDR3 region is CASKVGSSYNEQFF. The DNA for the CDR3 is TGTGCCAGCAAGGTGGGCAGCTCCTACAATGAGCAGTTCTTC. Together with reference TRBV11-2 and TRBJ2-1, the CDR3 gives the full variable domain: EAGVAQSPRYKIIEKRQSVAFWCNPISGHATLYWYQQILGQGPKLLIQFQNNGVVDDSQLPKDRFSAERLKGVDSTLKIQPAKLEDSAVYLCASKVGSSYNEQFFGPGTRLTVL.

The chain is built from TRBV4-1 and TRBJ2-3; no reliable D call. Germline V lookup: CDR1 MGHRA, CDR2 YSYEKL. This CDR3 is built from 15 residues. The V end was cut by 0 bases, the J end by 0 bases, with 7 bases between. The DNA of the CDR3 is TGCGCCAGCAGCCAAGACAAAGCTAGCACAGATACGCAGTATTTT. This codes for CASSQDKASTDTQYF.

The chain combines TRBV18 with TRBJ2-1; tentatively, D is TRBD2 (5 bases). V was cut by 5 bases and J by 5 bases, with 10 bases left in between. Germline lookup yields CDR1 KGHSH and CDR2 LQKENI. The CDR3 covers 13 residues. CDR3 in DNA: TGTGCCAGCTCAGGAGGACGAGACAATGAGCAGTTCTTC. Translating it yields CASSGGRDNEQFF.

The CDR3 sequence is CASSLLLTRDQETQYF. CDR3 bases: TGTGCCAGCTCACTGCTACTTACCCGAGACCAAGAGACCCAGTACTTC. This chain connects TRBV18 to TRBJ2-5; D is unresolved. The CDR3 runs 16 residues. Germline CDR1 reads KGHSH; CDR2 reads LQKENI. The V gene lost 4 bases and the J gene lost 0 bases, with 15 bases spanning the gap.

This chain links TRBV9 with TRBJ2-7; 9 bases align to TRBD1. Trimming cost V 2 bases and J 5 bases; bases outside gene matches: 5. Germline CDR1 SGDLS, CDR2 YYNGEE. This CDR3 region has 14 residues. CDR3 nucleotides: TGTGCCAGCAGCGTGGGGACAGGGCACGACGAGCAGTACTTC. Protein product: CASSVGTGHDEQYF.

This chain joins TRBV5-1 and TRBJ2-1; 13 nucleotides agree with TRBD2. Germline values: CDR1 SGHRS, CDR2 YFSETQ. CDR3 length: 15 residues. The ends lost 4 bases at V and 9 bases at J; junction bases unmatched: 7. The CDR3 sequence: CASSDRTSGGSEQFF. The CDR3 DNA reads TGCGCCAGCAGCGATCGGACTAGCGGGGGCAGTGAGCAGTTCTTC.

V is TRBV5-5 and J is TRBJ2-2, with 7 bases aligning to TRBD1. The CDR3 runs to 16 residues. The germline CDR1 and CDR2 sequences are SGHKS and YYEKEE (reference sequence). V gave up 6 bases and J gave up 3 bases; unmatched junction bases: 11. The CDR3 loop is CASTRSGGSDTGELFF. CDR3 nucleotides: TGTGCCAGCACCAGATCAGGGGGATCGGACACCGGGGAGCTGTTTTTT.

CDR3 amino acids: CASSTSSGGNTGELFF. The CDR3, as DNA: TGTGCCAGCAGTACTTCTAGCGGGGGGAACACCGGGGAGCTGTTTTTT. The V and J genes are TRBV6-4 and TRBJ2-2; TRBD2 matches at 10 bases. This CDR3 is 16 amino acids long. V lost 5 bases to trimming and J lost 1 base; unmatched junction nucleotides: 4. Germline V CDR1 and CDR2: MRHNA, SNTAGT.

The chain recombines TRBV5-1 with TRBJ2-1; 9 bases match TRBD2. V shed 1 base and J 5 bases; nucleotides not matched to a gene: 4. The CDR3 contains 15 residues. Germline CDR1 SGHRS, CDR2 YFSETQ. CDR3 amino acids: CASSLSSGANNEQFF. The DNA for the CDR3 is TGCGCCAGCAGCTTGTCTAGCGGGGCGAACAATGAGCAGTTCTTC.

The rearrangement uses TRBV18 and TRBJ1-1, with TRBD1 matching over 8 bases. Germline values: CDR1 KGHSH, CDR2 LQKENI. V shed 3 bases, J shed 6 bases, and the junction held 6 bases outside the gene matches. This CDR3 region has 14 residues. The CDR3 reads CASSPQGAGSEAFF. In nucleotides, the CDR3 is TGTGCCAGCTCACCTCAGGGGGCCGGGTCTGAAGCTTTCTTT.

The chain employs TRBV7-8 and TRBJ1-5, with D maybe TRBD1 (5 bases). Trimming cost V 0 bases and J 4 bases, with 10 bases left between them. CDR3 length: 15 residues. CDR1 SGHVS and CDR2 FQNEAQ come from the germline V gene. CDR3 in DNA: TGTGCCAGCAGCTTAGCCAGGGTCGGGAATCAGCCCCAGCATTTT. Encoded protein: CASSLARVGNQPQHF.

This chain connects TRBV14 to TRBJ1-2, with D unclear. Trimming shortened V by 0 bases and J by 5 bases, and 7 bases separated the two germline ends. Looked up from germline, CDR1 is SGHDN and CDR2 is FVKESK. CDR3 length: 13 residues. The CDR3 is CASSQDLQYGYTF. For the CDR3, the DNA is TGTGCCAGCAGCCAAGATCTCCAGTATGGCTACACCTTC.

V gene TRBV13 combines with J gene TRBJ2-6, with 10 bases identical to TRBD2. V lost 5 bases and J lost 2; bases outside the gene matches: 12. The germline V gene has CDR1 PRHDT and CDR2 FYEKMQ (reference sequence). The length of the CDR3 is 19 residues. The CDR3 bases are TGTGCCAGCAGCCACCTGGCGCTAGCGGGAGATCCTGGGGCCAACGTCCTGACTTTC. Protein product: CASSHLALAGDPGANVLTF.

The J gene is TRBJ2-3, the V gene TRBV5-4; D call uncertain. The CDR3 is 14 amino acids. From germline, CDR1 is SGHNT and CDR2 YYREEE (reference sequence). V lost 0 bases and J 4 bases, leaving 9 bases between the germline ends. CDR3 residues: CASSLGAIPDTQYF. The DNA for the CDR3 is TGTGCCAGCAGCTTGGGGGCTATCCCAGATACGCAGTATTTT. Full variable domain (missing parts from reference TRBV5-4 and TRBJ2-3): ETGVTQSPTHLIKTRGQQVTLRCSSQSGHNTVSWYQQALGQGPQFIFQYYREEENGRGNFPPRFSGLQFPNYSSELNVNALELDDSALYLCASSLGAIPDTQYFGPGTRLTVL.

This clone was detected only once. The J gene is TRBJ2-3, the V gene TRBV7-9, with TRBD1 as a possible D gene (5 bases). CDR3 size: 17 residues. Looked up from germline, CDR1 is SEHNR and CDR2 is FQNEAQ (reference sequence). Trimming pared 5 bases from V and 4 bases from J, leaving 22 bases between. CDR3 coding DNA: TGTGCCAGCAGCCCTCCTCAGGGCCTTTTAACGGCAGATACGCAGTATTTT. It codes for CASSPPQGLLTADTQYF.

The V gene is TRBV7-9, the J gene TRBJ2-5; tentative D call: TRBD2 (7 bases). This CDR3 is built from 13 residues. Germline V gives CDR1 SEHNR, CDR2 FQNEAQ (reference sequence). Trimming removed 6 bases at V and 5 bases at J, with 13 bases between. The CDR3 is CASSQEGGETQYF. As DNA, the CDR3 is TGTGCCAGCAGTCAAGAGGGGGGGGAGACCCAGTACTTC.